These T cell receptor beta chains were read from a single sample in a study of OX40 agonist ivuxolimab in advanced cancers. Clones were sequenced by immunoSEQ multiplex PCR, and TCRdb holds only the in-frame ones, with some missing. The sample carries some 97,000 clones, roughly 90% recorded once. The specimen was CD4+ or CD8+ T cells sorted from blood, collected in a trial of the OX40 agonist ivuxolimab. Every receptor here comes from an adult with an advanced solid tumor such as melanoma, head and neck, liver or kidney cancer. Both conserved end residues are part of each CDR3. D genes are given only for firm matches. A row's size may be missing; if present it is once, few, many or a size class.

TRBV18	TRBD1	.	TRBJ2-7	CASSPSGQGAEQYF	TGTGCCAGCTCACCCTCGGGACAGGGAGCCGAGCAGTACTTC
TRBV18	.	.	TRBJ1-5	CASSPIPANQPQHF	TGTGCCAGCTCACCAATCCCTGCAAATCAGCCCCAGCATTTT
TRBV7-6	TRBD2	.	TRBJ2-7	CASSLGPSASGRHYEQYF	TGTGCCAGCAGCTTAGGGCCCTCGGCTAGCGGGAGGCACTACGAGCAGTACTTC
TRBV19	TRBD2	.	TRBJ2-5	CASSPGTSGRGETQYF	TGTGCCAGTAGTCCGGGGACTAGCGGGAGAGGTGAGACCCAGTACTTC
TRBV5-1	TRBD2	once	TRBJ2-7	CASSLGSGGMSSYEQYF	TGCGCCAGCAGCCTGGGTAGCGGGGGCATGTCCTCCTACGAGCAGTACTTC
TRBV11-2	.	.	TRBJ1-1	CASSLDSEAFF	TGTGCCAGCAGCCTAGACAGTGAAGCTTTCTTT
TRBV5-1	.	once	TRBJ1-2	CASSLELGSPYGYTF	TGCGCCAGCAGCTTGGAGTTGGGATCCCCCTATGGCTACACCTTC
TRBV5-1	TRBD1	.	TRBJ2-7	CASSSGQGRYEQYF	TGCGCCAGCAGCTCCGGACAGGGACGGTACGAGCAGTACTTC
TRBV7-9	.	.	TRBJ1-1	CASSLGGSYTEAFF	TGTGCCAGCAGCCTGGGGGGAAGTTATACTGAAGCTTTCTTT
TRBV19	TRBD1	.	TRBJ2-2	CASGQGGSGELFF	TGTGCCAGTGGACAGGGAGGTTCCGGGGAGCTGTTTTTT
TRBV5-4	.	once	TRBJ2-1	CASSSEASVSYNEQFF	TGTGCCAGCAGCTCCGAAGCTAGCGTATCCTACAATGAGCAGTTCTTC
TRBV28	.	.	TRBJ1-2	CASSSIRTGGWGYTF	TGTGCCAGCAGTTCAATCAGGACTGGAGGGTGGGGCTACACCTTC
TRBV28	.	.	TRBJ1-1	CASSLTGVGEAFF	TGTGCCAGCAGTTTAACTGGGGTGGGTGAAGCTTTCTTT
TRBV2	.	.	TRBJ1-4	CATTRVDEKLFF	TGTGCCACCACGAGGGTCGATGAAAAACTGTTTTTT
TRBV5-1	.	.	TRBJ1-1	CASSSTGGVGTEAFF	TGCGCCAGCAGCTCTACCGGGGGGGTTGGTACTGAAGCTTTCTTT
TRBV5-8	TRBD1	.	TRBJ1-2	CASSRGQARRSYTF	TGTGCCAGCAGCCGCGGACAGGCTCGTAGGAGCTACACCTTC
TRBV28	.	once	TRBJ1-4	CASTQGTSGREKLFF	TGTGCCAGCACCCAGGGGACCTCAGGACGGGAAAAACTGTTTTTT
TRBV15	.	.	TRBJ1-2	CATSRPGLNYGYTF	TGTGCCACCAGCAGGCCGGGACTCAACTATGGCTACACCTTC
TRBV30	.	.	TRBJ2-7	CAWRGRDEQYF	TGTGCCTGGAGGGGTCGCGACGAGCAGTACTTC
TRBV11-2	.	.	TRBJ2-2	CASSWGEAGELFF	TGTGCCAGCAGCTGGGGGGAGGCCGGGGAGCTGTTTTTT
TRBV5-4	TRBD1	.	TRBJ1-5	CASSLDGQGHQPQHF	TGTGCCAGCAGCTTGGACGGACAGGGGCATCAGCCCCAGCATTTT
TRBV27	.	.	TRBJ2-4	CASSFSWTPKTSKNIQYF	TGTGCCAGCAGTTTTTCTTGGACACCAAAGACGTCCAAAAACATTCAGTACTTC
TRBV25-1	TRBD2	.	TRBJ2-1	CASSVAGGGLNEQFF	TGTGCCAGCAGTGTAGCGGGGGGGGGTTTAAATGAGCAGTTCTTC
TRBV2	.	.	TRBJ1-5	CASSEEVGPPQHF	TGTGCCAGCAGTGAAGAAGTGGGTCCGCCCCAGCATTTT
TRBV5-1	.	.	TRBJ2-1	CASSLGTSNNEQFF	TGCGCCAGCAGCTTGGGGACTTCTAACAATGAGCAGTTCTTC
TRBV21-1	.	.	TRBJ2-5	CASSKARSAIETQYF	TGTGCCAGCAGCAAAGCCAGATCGGCGATAGAGACCCAGTACTTC
TRBV2	TRBD2	.	TRBJ2-5	CASSDRAGGETQYF	TGTGCCAGCAGTGACCGCGCGGGAGGAGAGACCCAGTACTTC
TRBV6-6	.	.	TRBJ1-4	CASRRQEREKLFF	TGTGCCAGCAGACGACAAGAAAGGGAAAAACTGTTTTTT
TRBV5-4	.	.	TRBJ2-1	CASRRIQGGEQFF	TGTGCCAGCAGGCGTATACAGGGAGGCGAGCAGTTCTTC
TRBV7-3	.	once	TRBJ2-1	CASSLRAPRDGAFF	TGTGCCAGCAGCTTAAGGGCTCCCCGGGACGGGGCGTTCTTC
TRBV19	TRBD2	.	TRBJ2-1	CASSIRGLAGTYNEQFF	TGTGCCAGTAGTATACGGGGACTAGCGGGAACCTACAATGAGCAGTTCTTC
TRBV27	.	.	TRBJ2-1	CASSLVKSSYNEQFF	TGTGCCAGCAGTTTAGTAAAGAGCTCCTACAATGAGCAGTTCTTC
TRBV30	TRBD1	.	TRBJ2-7	CAWSGQGVYEQYF	TGTGCCTGGAGTGGCCAGGGGGTCTACGAGCAGTACTTC
TRBV18	.	.	TRBJ1-3	CASSLISGNTIYF	TGTGCCAGCTCACTAATCTCTGGAAACACCATATATTTT
TRBV4-2	TRBD2	.	TRBJ2-3	CASSQVSRTSGTDTQYF	TGTGCCAGCAGCCAAGTCTCCAGGACTAGCGGCACAGATACGCAGTATTTT
TRBV2	TRBD1	few	TRBJ1-1	CASSGRTGGRTEAFF	TGTGCCAGCAGTGGTAGGACAGGGGGCCGGACTGAAGCTTTCTTT
TRBV5-4	.	.	TRBJ1-1	CASSPERQGGTEAFF	TGTGCCAGCAGCCCCGAAAGGCAGGGTGGTACTGAAGCTTTCTTT
TRBV7-3	.	few	TRBJ2-2	CASSLRFGGELFF	TGTGCCAGCAGCTTAAGGTTCGGCGGGGAGCTGTTTTTT
TRBV10-2	.	.	TRBJ2-2	CASSDWATNTGELFF	TGCGCCAGCAGTGATTGGGCCACGAACACCGGGGAGCTGTTTTTT
TRBV28	.	.	TRBJ1-1	CASSLSQGLGAFF	TGTGCCAGCAGTTTAAGCCAGGGTCTGGGAGCTTTCTTT
TRBV7-9	.	.	TRBJ2-7	CASSYFGGTYEQYF	TGTGCCAGCAGCTATTTCGGCGGAACCTACGAGCAGTACTTC
TRBV5-7	.	.	TRBJ2-7	CASSRGPHSRSNEQYF	TGTGCCAGCAGCCGAGGCCCCCACTCGAGGTCGAACGAGCAGTACTTC
TRBV6-5	TRBD2	.	TRBJ2-5	CASSSLAGGYQETQYF	TGTGCCAGCAGTTCCTTAGCGGGGGGGTACCAAGAGACCCAGTACTTC
TRBV10-1	.	.	TRBJ2-3	CASSRQATDTQYF	TGCGCCAGCTCCCGGCAAGCCACAGATACGCAGTATTTT
TRBV28	.	.	TRBJ2-2	CASSLYRRNTGELFF	TGTGCCAGCAGTTTGTACAGGCGAAACACCGGGGAGCTGTTTTTT
TRBV5-1	.	.	TRBJ1-4	CASSLGLGGNEKLFF	TGCGCCAGCAGCTTGGGGCTGGGTGGAAATGAAAAACTGTTTTTT
TRBV6-1	.	.	TRBJ1-5	CASRGVGSNQPQHF	TGTGCCAGCAGGGGGGTTGGGAGCAATCAGCCCCAGCATTTT
TRBV7-2	TRBD1	once	TRBJ1-5	CASSLATGGYQPQHF	TGTGCCAGCAGCTTAGCGACAGGGGGTTATCAGCCCCAGCATTTT
TRBV11-3	.	.	TRBJ2-7	CASSLAQDYEQYF	TGTGCCAGCAGCTTAGCACAGGACTACGAGCAGTACTTC